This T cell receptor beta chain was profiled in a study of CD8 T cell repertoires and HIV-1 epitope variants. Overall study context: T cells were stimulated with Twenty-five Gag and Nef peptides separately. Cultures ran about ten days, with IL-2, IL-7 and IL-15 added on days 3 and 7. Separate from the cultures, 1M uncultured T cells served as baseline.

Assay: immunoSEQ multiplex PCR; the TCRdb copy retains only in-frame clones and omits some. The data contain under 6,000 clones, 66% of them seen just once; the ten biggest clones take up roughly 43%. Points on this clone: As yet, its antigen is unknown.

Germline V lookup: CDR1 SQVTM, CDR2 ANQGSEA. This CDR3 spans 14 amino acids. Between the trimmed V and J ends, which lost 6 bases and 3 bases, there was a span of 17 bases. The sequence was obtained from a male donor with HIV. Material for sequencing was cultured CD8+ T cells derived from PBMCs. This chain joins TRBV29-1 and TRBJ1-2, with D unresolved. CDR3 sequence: CSVDSPLGYYGYTF. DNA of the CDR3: TGCAGCGTGGATTCCCCACTGGGCTACTATGGCTACACCTTC.